The clone carrying this TCR beta chain was observed at least ten times. Its antigen is unknown. After removal of 5 bases from V and 7 bases from J, the junction contained 11 bases not matched to a gene. This CDR3 is built from 15 residues. CDR1 and CDR2 (germline): SEHNR, FQNEAQ (reference sequence). Until they underwent thyroid surgery, no patient had received any treatment. Using MiXCR, TCRdb re-called clones from the PCR reads. The sample carries 10,000 to 15,000 clones, roughly 28% recorded once. These data belong to a study of metastatic and nonmetastatic thyroid tumors. Study summary: It was across blood and tumor or nodule tissue from malignant and benign thyroid patients that repertoires were compared. Study outcomes and limitations: Malignant tumors reportedly showed significantly higher TCR beta diversity than benign nodules in both blood and tumor.

The chain employs TRBV7-9 and TRBJ1-2, with 9 nucleotides matching TRBD1. Sequences were obtained from tumor tissue. This clonotype was sampled from a female donor with papillary thyroid cancer or a benign thyroid nodule (not recorded which). Some clones in this sample may be carry-over from other donors' samples. This CDR3 is CASSPTGGEMPGYTF. In DNA form, the CDR3 reads TGTGCCAGCAGCCCCACAGGGGGCGAGATGCCTGGCTACACCTTC. Full variable domain (missing parts from reference TRBV7-9 and TRBJ1-2): DTGVSQNPRHKITKRGQNVTFRCDPISEHNRLYWYRQTLGQGPEFLTYFQNEAQLEKSRLLSDRFSAERPKGSFSTLEIQRTEQGDSAMYLCASSPTGGEMPGYTFGSGTRLTVV.